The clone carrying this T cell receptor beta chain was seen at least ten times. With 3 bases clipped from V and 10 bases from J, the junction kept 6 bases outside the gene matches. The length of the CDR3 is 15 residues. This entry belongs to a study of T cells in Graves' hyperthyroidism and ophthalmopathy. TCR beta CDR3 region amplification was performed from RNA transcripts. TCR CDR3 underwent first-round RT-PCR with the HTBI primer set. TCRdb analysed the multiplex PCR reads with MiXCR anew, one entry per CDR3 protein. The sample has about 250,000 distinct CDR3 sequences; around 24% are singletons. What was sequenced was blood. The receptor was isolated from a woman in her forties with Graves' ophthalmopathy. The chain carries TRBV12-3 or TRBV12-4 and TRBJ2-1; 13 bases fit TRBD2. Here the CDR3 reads CASSLQGLAGQEQFF. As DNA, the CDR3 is TGTGCCAGCAGTTTGCAGGGACTAGCGGGACAAGAGCAGTTCTTC.